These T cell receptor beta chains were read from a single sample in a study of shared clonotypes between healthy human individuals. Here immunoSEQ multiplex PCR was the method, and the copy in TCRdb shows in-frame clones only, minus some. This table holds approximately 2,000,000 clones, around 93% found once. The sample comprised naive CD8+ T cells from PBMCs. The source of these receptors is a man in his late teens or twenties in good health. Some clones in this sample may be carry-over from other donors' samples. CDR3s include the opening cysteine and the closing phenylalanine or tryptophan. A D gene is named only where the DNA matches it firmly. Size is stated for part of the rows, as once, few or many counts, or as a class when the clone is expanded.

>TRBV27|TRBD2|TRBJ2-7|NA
TGTGCCAGCAGTTTGGCTAGCGGGAGCTCCACCGAGCAGTACTTC
CASSLASGSSTEQYF
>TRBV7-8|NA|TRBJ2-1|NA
TGTGCCAGCAGCCTAGATCTGGGACTTCACCTCCACAATGAGCAGTTCTTC
CASSLDLGLHLHNEQFF
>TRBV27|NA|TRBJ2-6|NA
TGTGCCAGCAGTTTATTGGGCTCTGGGGCCAACGTCCTGACTTTC
CASSLLGSGANVLTF
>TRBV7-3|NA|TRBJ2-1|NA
TGTGCCAGCAGCCCCGGTCGGGCGGAGTTCAACAATGAGCAGTTCTTC
CASSPGRAEFNNEQFF
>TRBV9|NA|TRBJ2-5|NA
TGTGCCAGCAGCGTCCGGGACACCGACGAGCAGAAGACCCAGTACTTC
CASSVRDTDEQKTQYF
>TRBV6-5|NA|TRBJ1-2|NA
TGTGCCAGCAGTCCGCGTCGGGGGCATGGGTATGGCTACACCTTC
CASSPRRGHGYGYTF
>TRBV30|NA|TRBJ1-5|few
TGTGCCTGGAGGGCAGGGAGCAATCAGCCCCAGCATTTT
CAWRAGSNQPQHF
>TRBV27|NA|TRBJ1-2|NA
TGTGCCAGCAGTTTATTCGAGGGGCGGAGCTACACCTTC
CASSLFEGRSYTF
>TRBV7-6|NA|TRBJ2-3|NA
TGTGCCAGCAGCTTAGTTGCTAGCGGCACAGATACGCAGTATTTT
CASSLVASGTDTQYF
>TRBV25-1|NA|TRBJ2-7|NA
TGTGCCAGCAGTGAATGGGGCAGCGATGTTAGCGAGCAGTACTTC
CASSEWGSDVSEQYF
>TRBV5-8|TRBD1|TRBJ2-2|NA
TGTGCCAGCAGCCCAACCCTTAGATGGACAGGGGGCGCGAACACCGGGGAGCTGTTTTTT
CASSPTLRWTGGANTGELFF
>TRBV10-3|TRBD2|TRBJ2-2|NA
TGTGTGGGAGGGCCGACCGGGGAGCTGTTTTTT
CVGGPTGELFF
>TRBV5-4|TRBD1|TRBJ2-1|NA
TGTGCCAGCAGCCGGGACAGAAACCCCTACAATGAGCAGTTCTTC
CASSRDRNPYNEQFF
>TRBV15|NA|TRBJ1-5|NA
TGTGCCACCAGCAGAGCGAGCAATCAGCCCCAGCATTTT
CATSRASNQPQHF
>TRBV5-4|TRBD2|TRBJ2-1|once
TGTGCCAGCAGCCCCCGGACTAGCGGGAATTACAATGAGCAGTTCTTC
CASSPRTSGNYNEQFF
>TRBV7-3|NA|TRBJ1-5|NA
TGTGCCAGCAGCTTAACTGGCCCCGATAAAGGCAATCAGCCCCAGCATTTT
CASSLTGPDKGNQPQHF
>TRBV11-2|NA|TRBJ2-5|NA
TGTGCCAGCAGTGCGTGGATAGCCGCCCAAGAGACCCAGTACTTC
CASSAWIAAQETQYF
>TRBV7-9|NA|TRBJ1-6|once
TGTGCCAGCAGCCCCGCCTACGTGGGTTCACCCCTCCACTTT
CASSPAYVGSPLHF
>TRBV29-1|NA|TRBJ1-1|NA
TGCAGCGTTGAAGACCGTGTGAGTCCTGAAGCTTTCTTT
CSVEDRVSPEAFF
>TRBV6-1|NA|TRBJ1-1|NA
TGTGCCAGCAGTGAATGGAGAGGAGGAGGCACTGAAGCTTTCTTT
CASSEWRGGGTEAFF
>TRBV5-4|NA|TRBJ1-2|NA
TGTGCCAGCAGCCAGAGGGGGGTGGGCTATGGCTACACCTTC
CASSQRGVGYGYTF
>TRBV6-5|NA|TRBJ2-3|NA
TGTGCCAGCAGTTACTCGGAGGGGGCAGATACGCAGTATTTT
CASSYSEGADTQYF
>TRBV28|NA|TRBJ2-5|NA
TGTGCCAGCAGTTTACCCCGAGGTACAGAGACCCAGTACTTC
CASSLPRGTETQYF
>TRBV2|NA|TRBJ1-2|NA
TGTGCCAGCAGTGGGACAGCTAACTATGGCTACACCTTC
CASSGTANYGYTF